This T cell receptor beta chain was retrieved from a study of Ad26.COV2.S vaccination and SARS-CoV-2 variants. Trimming removed 3 bases from V and 2 bases from J, with 3 bases in between. The CDR3 length is 12 residues. Germline CDR1 is SGHAT and CDR2 is FQNNGV. A note on this clone: Its specificity is unknown.

Profiled with immunoSEQ multiplex PCR; TCRdb holds only in-frame clones, not every one. This table has about 440,000 clones, 90% appearing once. Documented treatment: around 19 received Ad26.COV2.S at low or high dose, single or two shots; a few received placebo; per-sample allocation not given. Samples analyzed were those drawn on day 63 after the first vaccine or placebo injection. Boston provided a donor who was an adult aged 18-55 years. Ad26 vector vaccine expressed Wuhan-strain SARS-CoV-2 spike. Study results and caveats: It is possible that the TCR breadth and depth analyses underestimated the total T cell responses.

This sequence was found in a person between 18 and 65 years old who received the Ad26.COV2.S COVID-19 vaccine or a placebo. Sequences were derived from peripheral blood, sampled in a trial of Ad26.COV2.S vaccine versus placebo. The V and J genes are TRBV11-2 and TRBJ2-3, with D uncertain. CDR3 nucleotide sequence: TGTGCCAGCAGCTTCCCCACAGATACGCAGTATTTT. Protein sequence: CASSFPTDTQYF.